The 22 T cell receptor beta chains reported below all come from one sample, sequenced in a study of CD4+ T cells in melanoma. The assay was immunoSEQ multiplex PCR, and TCRdb's table has in-frame clones only and misses some. Of 10,000 to 12,000 clones listed, around 65% are singletons. Source material: cells from a culture (not recorded whether cultured in vitro). The receptors were gathered from a human donor with melanoma.

The chain links TRBV5-1 to TRBJ1-1; perhaps TRBD1 as D (5 bases). Germline CDR1 reads SGHRS; CDR2 reads YFSETQ. The CDR3 covers 13 residues. The germline V and J ends were trimmed by 4 bases and 0 bases, with 7 bases remaining between them. CDR3: CASSDSLNTEAFF. DNA for the CDR3: TGCGCCAGCAGCGACAGCTTGAACACTGAAGCTTTCTTT.

The chain employs TRBV11-3 and TRBJ2-5; the match to TRBD2 covers 7 bases. In germline, CDR1 is SGHNT, CDR2 YENEEA. The CDR3 extends over 13 amino acids. J lost 5 bases, V lost 8 bases, and 8 bases had no gene match. CDR3: CASRAGVGETQYF. The CDR3 region has the DNA TGTGCCAGCCGCGCGGGGGTCGGTGAGACCCAGTACTTC.

V is TRBV6-5 and J is TRBJ1-5; D is uncertain. CDR1 is MNHEY, CDR2 SVGAGI, per germline. The CDR3 has 15 residues. Trimming shortened V by 6 bases and J by 4 bases, and 16 bases separated the two germline ends. The CDR3 is CASRRTGNQNQPQHF. In DNA, the CDR3 is TGTGCCAGCAGACGAACCGGGAACCAAAATCAGCCCCAGCATTTT.

This CDR3 reads CASSLAPRGGGYTF. The CDR3 bases are TGTGCCAGCAGTTTAGCCCCCCGGGGCGGTGGCTACACCTTC. The chain joins TRBV27 to TRBJ1-2, with a possible D match to TRBD1 (5 bases). Germline loops: CDR1 MNHEY, CDR2 SMNVEV (reference sequence). The CDR3 sequence is 14 residues long. Trimming cost V 2 bases and J 7 bases, with 14 bases left between them.

This clone was counted a few times. The rearrangement uses TRBV10-3 and TRBJ1-2; 12 bases are a match to TRBD1. The CDR3 is 15 residues long. With 9 bases clipped from V and 4 bases from J, the junction kept 9 bases outside the gene matches. The germline V gene has CDR1 ENHRY and CDR2 SYGVKD. CDR3 sequence reads: CAISGTGGLSYGYTF. CDR3 nucleotide sequence: TGTGCCATTTCCGGGACAGGGGGCTTAAGCTATGGCTACACCTTC.

The V call is TRBV5-4, the J call TRBJ2-5; perhaps TRBD1 as D (6 bases). There are 14 residues in the CDR3. CDR1 SGHNT and CDR2 YYREEE come from the germline V gene (reference sequence). Trimming pared 4 bases from V and 2 bases from J, leaving 12 bases between. The CDR3 DNA is TGTGCCAGCAGCACCGGACAGATGCAAGAGACCCAGTACTTC. Amino acid sequence: CASSTGQMQETQYF.

The V call is TRBV6-4, the J call TRBJ2-5, with 9 nucleotides matching TRBD1. V dropped 5 bases and J dropped 5; count of bases not matched to a gene: 6. Germline CDR1 and CDR2: MRHNA and SNTAGT. The CDR3 runs to 14 residues. The CDR3: CASSLTGGQETQYF. The CDR3 coding sequence is TGTGCCAGCAGTTTAACAGGGGGCCAGGAGACCCAGTACTTC.

This chain joins TRBV18 and TRBJ2-1; TRBD2 is a possible D gene (5 bases). CDR3 length equals 13 residues. V was shortened by 0 bases and J by 8 bases, with 8 bases between the two germline ends. From germline, CDR1 is KGHSH and CDR2 LQKENI. Written as DNA, the CDR3 is TGTGCCAGCTCACCACCGTCGAGGGATGAGCAGTTCTTC. Translating gives CASSPPSRDEQFF.

The genes are TRBV7-2 and TRBJ1-5; D remains unclear. Germline V lookup: CDR1 SGHTA, CDR2 FQGNSA. Trimming removed 5 bases at V and 7 bases at J, with 21 bases between. The CDR3 spans 16 residues. DNA for the CDR3: TGTGCCAGCAGCCCCAGAACCGGGTTTATGGTACAGCCCCAGCATTTT. It translates to CASSPRTGFMVQPQHF. Combining the CDR3 with reference TRBV7-2 and TRBJ1-5 gives the whole variable domain GAGVSQSPSNKVTEKGKDVELRCDPISGHTALYWYRQSLGQGLEFLIYFQGNSAPDKSGLPSDRFSAERTGGSVSTLTIQRTQQEDSAVYLCASSPRTGFMVQPQHFGDGTRLSIL.

This chain links TRBV4-1 with TRBJ1-2, with 7 bases matching TRBD1. Per the germline V gene, CDR1 is MGHRA and CDR2 is YSYEKL. CDR3 length: 15 amino acids. V dropped 3 bases and J dropped 4; count of bases not matched to a gene: 8. CDR3 bases: TGCGCCAGCAGCCAGTATCTGGACAGGCTCTATGGCTACACCTTC. This sequence encodes CASSQYLDRLYGYTF.

V is TRBV28 and J is TRBJ1-1, with a weak D call TRBD1 (5 bases). The germline gives CDR1 MDHEN, CDR2 SYDVKM. Trimming removed 7 bases from V and 2 bases from J, with 23 bases in between. The CDR3 covers 17 residues. This CDR3 is CASTPFVLTARNTEAFF. The CDR3 DNA reads TGTGCCAGCACCCCTTTCGTACTGACAGCCCGAAACACTGAAGCTTTCTTT. The variable domain in full, with the rest retrieved from reference TRBV28 and TRBJ1-1, is DVKVTQSSRYLVKRTGEKVFLECVQDMDHENMFWYRQDPGLGLRLIYFSYDVKMKEKGDIPEGYSVSREKKERFSLILESASTNQTSMYLCASTPFVLTARNTEAFFGQGTRLTVV.

This clone was recorded a few times. The chain uses TRBV27 and TRBJ1-2, with a possible D match to TRBD1 (5 bases). The CDR3 has 15 amino acids. V gave up 2 bases and J gave up 0 bases, with 10 bases separating them. Germline CDR1 MNHEY, CDR2 SMNVEV (reference sequence). The DNA for the CDR3 is TGTGCCAGCAGTTTAAAGGGACCTACTAACTATGGCTACACCTTC. Translating it yields CASSLKGPTNYGYTF.

The chain has TRBV6-1 and TRBJ1-1; 9 positions agree with TRBD1. The CDR3 is made up of 12 amino acids. Germline CDR1 MNHNS, CDR2 SASEGT. V shed 6 bases, J shed 6 bases, and the junction held 2 bases outside the gene matches. CDR3 in DNA: TGTGCCAGCAGGGGACAGGGCGCTGAAGCTTTCTTT. It is translated as CASRGQGAEAFF.

This clone has only one observation. The chain couples TRBV5-1 to TRBJ1-3, with D unclear. The CDR3 totals 15 residues. Trimming removed 0 bases from V and 4 bases from J, with 11 bases in between. Germline V lookup: CDR1 SGHRS, CDR2 YFSETQ. The CDR3 nucleotides are TGCGCCAGCAGCTTGGATACCTCCCTGGGAAACACCATATATTTT. It translates to CASSLDTSLGNTIYF. Together with reference TRBV5-1 and TRBJ1-3, the CDR3 gives the full variable domain: KAGVTQTPRYLIKTRGQQVTLSCSPISGHRSVSWYQQTPGQGLQFLFEYFSETQRNKGNFPGRFSGRQFSNSRSEMNVSTLELGDSALYLCASSLDTSLGNTIYFGEGSWLTVV.

This chain links TRBV5-6 with TRBJ1-3; 7 positions agree with TRBD1. With 4 bases clipped from V and 0 bases from J, the junction kept 7 bases outside the gene matches. There are 16 residues in the CDR3. CDR1 is SGHDT and CDR2 is YYEEEE in the germline V gene. Here the CDR3 reads CASSRQDRNSGNTIYF. In DNA, the CDR3 is TGTGCCAGCAGCCGACAGGACAGGAACTCTGGAAACACCATATATTTT.

The J gene is TRBJ1-2, the V gene TRBV30, with D perhaps TRBD1 (6 bases). V was cut by 7 bases and J by 4 bases, with 19 bases left in between. CDR3 size: 14 residues. CDR1 is GTSNPN, CDR2 SVGIG, per germline (reference sequence). CDR3 DNA: TGTGCCTTTCCTCGGGGGGGCCCGCTCTATGGCTACACCTTC. This translates into CAFPRGGPLYGYTF.

The chain couples TRBV5-5 to TRBJ2-4, with D perhaps TRBD1 or TRBD2 (5 bases each). CDR3 length equals 16 residues. CDR1 and CDR2 (germline): SGHKS, YYEKEE (reference sequence). The germline V and J ends were trimmed by 4 bases and 1 base, with 15 bases remaining between them. This chain's CDR3 is CASSTHRGRAKNIQYF. For the CDR3, the DNA is TGTGCCAGCAGCACACACCGGGGACGTGCCAAAAACATTCAGTACTTC.

This sequence joins TRBV9 and TRBJ1-5, with D tentatively TRBD1 (6 bases). V was shortened by 1 base and J by 7 bases, with 15 bases between the two germline ends. The germline CDR1 and CDR2 sequences are SGDLS and YYNGEE. This CDR3 has 15 amino acids. DNA of the CDR3: TGTGCCAGCAGCGTAACGGGACAAGGCAGCCAGCCCCAGCATTTT. Its protein product is CASSVTGQGSQPQHF. The entire variable domain, with the rest obtained from reference TRBV9 and TRBJ1-5, is as follows: DSGVTQTPKHLITATGQRVTLRCSPRSGDLSVYWYQQSLDQGLQFLIQYYNGEERAKGNILERFSAQQFPDLHSELNLSSLELGDSALYFCASSVTGQGSQPQHFGDGTRLSIL.

The chain carries TRBV2 and TRBJ2-7; TRBD1 might be the D (6 bases). The CDR3 contains 12 residues. CDR1 SNHLY and CDR2 FYNNEI come from the germline V gene. V lost 6 bases, J lost 3 bases, and 9 bases lay in between. The CDR3 DNA reads as TGTGCCAGCAGAGGACAGAACTACGAGCAGTACTTC. Its translation: CASRGQNYEQYF.

CDR3 protein: CASSELSWTAFF. CDR3 in DNA: TGTGCCAGCAGCGAGCTTTCATGGACGGCTTTCTTT. The V call is TRBV6-1, the J call TRBJ1-1; D gene uncertain. CDR1 is MNHNS, CDR2 SASEGT, per germline. Trimming stripped 6 bases from V and 11 bases from J, with 16 bases between. This CDR3 is 12 amino acids long.

The CDR3 region is CASSDAGAGKLFF. As DNA, the CDR3 is TGTGCCAGCAGCGACGCCGGGGCCGGAAAACTGTTTTTT. The chain joins TRBV7-3 to TRBJ1-4; weak D call: TRBD1 (5 bases). Germline CDR1 and CDR2: SGHTA and FQGTGA. This CDR3 has 13 amino acids. V lost 5 bases to trimming and J lost 10 bases, with 14 bases between them.

This clone appeared a few times. The rearrangement links TRBV18 to TRBJ1-2; no firm D call. CDR3 size: 13 residues. Germline assignment: CDR1 KGHSH and CDR2 LQKENI. Trimming cost V 2 bases and J 4 bases, with 8 bases left between them. The CDR3 region is CASSPVQSYGYTF. CDR3 DNA: TGTGCCAGCTCACCAGTACAGAGCTATGGCTACACCTTC.